This TCR beta chain was captured by sequencing in a study of CD8 T cells in Susac syndrome. The RNA input was about 0.45 to 1 ug, and it was reverse transcribed with random hexamers. One entry per CDR3 protein, called by TCRdb with MiXCR from the immunoSEQ multiplex PCR reads. This table has fewer than 200,000 distinct CDR3 sequences, about 91% appearing once. Germline trimming cut 5 bases from V and 3 bases from J; bases unmatched to any gene: 9. This CDR3 has 17 amino acids. Per germline, CDR1 SGHNT and CDR2 YENEEA. The gene calls are TRBV11-3 and TRBJ2-3, with TRBD2 identical over 12 bases. The sequenced sample consisted of CD4+ T cells from PBMCs. The origin of this receptor is a human donor with Susac syndrome. This CDR3 is CASSDRLAGDGTDTQYF. For the CDR3, the DNA is TGTGCCAGCAGCGACCGACTAGCGGGAGACGGGACAGATACGCAGTATTTT.